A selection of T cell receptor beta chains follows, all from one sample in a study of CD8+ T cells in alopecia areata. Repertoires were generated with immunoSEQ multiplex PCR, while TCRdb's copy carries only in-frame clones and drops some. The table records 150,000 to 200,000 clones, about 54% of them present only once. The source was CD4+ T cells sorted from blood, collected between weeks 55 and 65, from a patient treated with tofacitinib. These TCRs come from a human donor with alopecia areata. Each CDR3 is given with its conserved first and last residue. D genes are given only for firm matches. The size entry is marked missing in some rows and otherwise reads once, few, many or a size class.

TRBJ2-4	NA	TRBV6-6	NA	CASSSRFLNIQYF	TGTGCCAGCAGTTCCAGATTTTTGAACATTCAGTACTTC
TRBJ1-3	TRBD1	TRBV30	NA	CAWSVGRGGGNTIYF	TGTGCCTGGAGTGTCGGCAGGGGGGGCGGAAACACCATATATTTT
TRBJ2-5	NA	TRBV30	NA	CAGILGWETQYF	TGTGCCGGTATCCTGGGTTGGGAGACCCAGTACTTC
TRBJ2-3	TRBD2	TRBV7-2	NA	CASSFRTGLAGDTQYF	TGTGCCAGCAGCTTTAGGACTGGACTAGCGGGGGATACGCAGTATTTT
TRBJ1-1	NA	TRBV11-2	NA	CASSLADRLAFF	TGTGCCAGCAGCTTAGCAGACAGGCTAGCTTTCTTT
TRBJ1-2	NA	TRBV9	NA	CASSVAWIQGADGYTF	TGTGCCAGCAGCGTAGCTTGGATACAGGGTGCGGATGGCTACACCTTC
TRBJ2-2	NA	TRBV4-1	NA	CASSQGIRVTGELFF	TGCGCCAGCAGCCAAGGGATCAGGGTCACCGGGGAGCTGTTTTTT
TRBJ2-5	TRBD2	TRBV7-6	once	CASSSIAGGKETQYF	TGTGCCAGCAGCTCGATAGCGGGGGGAAAAGAGACCCAGTACTTC
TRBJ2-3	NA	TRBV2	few	CASSVARARSTDTQYF	TGTGCCAGCAGTGTAGCGAGGGCTCGAAGCACAGATACGCAGTATTTT
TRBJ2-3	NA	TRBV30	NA	CAWSTGGTQYF	TGTGCCTGGAGTACGGGCGGTACGCAGTATTTT
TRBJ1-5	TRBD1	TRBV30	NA	CAWSRAGGVNQPQHF	TGTGCCTGGAGTCGGGCAGGGGGCGTCAATCAGCCCCAGCATTTT
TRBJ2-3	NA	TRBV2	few	CASSVLVKTDTQYF	TGTGCCAGCAGTGTTCTAGTCAAGACAGATACGCAGTATTTT
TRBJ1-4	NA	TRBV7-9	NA	CASSQGVFGKLFF	TGTGCCAGCAGCCAGGGAGTTTTTGGGAAACTGTTTTTT
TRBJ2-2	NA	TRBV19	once	CASHGRRTGELFF	TGTGCCTCCCACGGTCGGCGCACCGGGGAGCTGTTTTTT
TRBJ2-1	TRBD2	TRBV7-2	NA	CASSPRGTTYNEQFF	TGTGCCAGCAGCCCGCGGGGGACCACCTACAATGAGCAGTTCTTC
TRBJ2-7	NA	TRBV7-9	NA	CASSPDSTRRYEQYF	TGTGCCAGCAGCCCAGACAGCACCAGACGCTACGAGCAGTACTTC
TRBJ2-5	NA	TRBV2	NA	CASSSELGSETQYF	TGTGCCAGCAGTTCCGAACTAGGTTCAGAGACCCAGTACTTC
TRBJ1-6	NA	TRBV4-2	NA	CASSREGGSGSPLHF	TGTGCCAGCAGCCGAGAGGGAGGATCCGGATCACCCCTCCACTTT
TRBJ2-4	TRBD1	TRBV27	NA	CASSLLGDRGNIQYF	TGTGCCAGCAGTTTATTGGGGGACAGGGGGAACATTCAGTACTTC
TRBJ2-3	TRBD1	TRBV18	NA	CASSPRDRVYF	TGTGCCAGCTCACCCAGGGACAGGGTGTATTTT
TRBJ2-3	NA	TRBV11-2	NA	CASSLGLTDTQYF	TGTGCCAGCAGCTTAGGCCTCACAGATACGCAGTATTTT
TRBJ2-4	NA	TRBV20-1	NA	CSATHQGPQYF	TGCAGTGCTACCCATCAGGGCCCTCAGTACTTC
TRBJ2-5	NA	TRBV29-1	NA	CSEPSWGRETQYF	TGCAGCGAACCCTCCTGGGGCAGGGAGACCCAGTACTTC
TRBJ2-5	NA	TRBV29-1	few	CSVDKNQETQYF	TGCAGCGTTGATAAGAACCAAGAGACCCAGTACTTC
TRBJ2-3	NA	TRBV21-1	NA	CASSKGTAASTDTQYF	TGTGCCAGCAGCAAGGGGACCGCCGCTAGCACAGATACGCAGTATTTT
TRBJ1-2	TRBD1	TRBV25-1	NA	CASSAGTGGRGYTF	TGTGCCAGCAGTGCTGGGACAGGGGGCCGTGGCTACACCTTC
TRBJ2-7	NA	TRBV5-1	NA	CASAGNYEQYF	TGCGCCAGCGCAGGGAACTACGAGCAGTACTTC
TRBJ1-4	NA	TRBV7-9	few	CASSLGLTNNEKLFF	TGTGCCAGCAGCTTAGGTCTTACAAACAATGAAAAACTGTTTTTT
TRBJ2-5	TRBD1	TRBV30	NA	CAWSYRGLETQYF	TGTGCCTGGAGTTACAGGGGTCTCGAGACCCAGTACTTC
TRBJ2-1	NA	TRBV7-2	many	CASSLKGGPASNEQFF	TGTGCCAGCAGCTTAAAGGGGGGCCCCGCGTCTAATGAGCAGTTCTTC
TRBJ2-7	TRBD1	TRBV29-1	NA	CSVEGTGGSEQYF	TGCAGCGTGGAGGGGACAGGGGGGTCCGAGCAGTACTTC
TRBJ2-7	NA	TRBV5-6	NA	CASSPGGRGFYYEQYF	TGTGCCAGCAGCCCTGGCGGACGGGGCTTCTACTACGAGCAGTACTTC
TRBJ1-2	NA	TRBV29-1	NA	CSVSEANYGYTF	TGCAGCGTTAGTGAAGCTAACTATGGCTACACCTTC
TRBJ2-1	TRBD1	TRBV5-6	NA	CASRSLVQGDHNEQFF	TGTGCCAGCAGGTCCCTGGTACAGGGGGACCACAATGAGCAGTTCTTC
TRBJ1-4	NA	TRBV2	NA	CASSEGGTNEKLFF	TGTGCCAGCAGTGAAGGGGGAACTAATGAAAAACTGTTTTTT
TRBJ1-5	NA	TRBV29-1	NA	CSVGESGKSQPQHF	TGCAGCGTGGGTGAGTCAGGGAAGAGTCAGCCCCAGCATTTT